The 27 T cell receptor beta chains below were found in one sample sequenced in a study of human T cells and chemical hapten exposure. Time point in this sample: pre-sensitization, week 0. Treatment defined: therapeutic diphenylcyclopropenone sensitization with weekly scalp DPC. Via MiXCR, TCRdb re-called the RACE reads, giving one row per CDR3 protein. The sample records about 80,000 distinct CDR3 sequences, 11% to 15% being singletons. Source: whole blood, taken in connection with sensitization to the hapten diphenylcyclopropenone (DPC). All receptors come from a woman between 50 and 59 years old with alopecia areata. Some clones in this sample may be carry-over from other donors' samples.

V is TRBV29-1 and J is TRBJ2-3; D remains unclear. Per the germline V gene, CDR1 is SQVTM and CDR2 is ANQGSEA. V lost 6 bases and J 4 bases, leaving 8 bases between the germline ends. CDR3 length: 11 amino acids. The CDR3 region is CSVAWADTQYF. The CDR3 DNA reads as TGCAGCGTGGCTTGGGCAGATACGCAGTATTTT.

This sequence joins TRBV27 and TRBJ1-4; TRBD1 aligns across 7 bases. V was clipped by 4 bases and J by 0 bases; unmatched bases: 5. Germline CDR1 is MNHEY and CDR2 is SMNVEV (reference sequence). This CDR3 comprises 16 residues. CDR3 sequence: CASSSRQGATNEKLFF. The CDR3 bases are TGTGCCAGCAGTTCCCGGCAGGGGGCAACTAATGAAAAACTGTTTTTT.

This clonotype has a handful of counts. The chain combines TRBV7-6 with TRBJ2-2; perhaps D is TRBD1 or TRBD2 (6 bases each). This CDR3 spans 16 amino acids. CDR1 and CDR2 from the germline V gene are SGHVS and FNYEAQ. V shed 4 bases and J shed 4 bases, with 16 bases lying between them. The CDR3 nucleotides read TGTGCCAGCAGCTGGTCCGGGACGGGGGCCACCGGGGAGCTGTTTTTT. Translated: CASSWSGTGATGELFF.

V usage is TRBV6-2 or TRBV6-3 and J usage is TRBJ2-6; possibly TRBD1 for D (5 bases). This CDR3 region has 17 residues. V lost 8 bases, J lost 0 bases, and 17 bases lay in between. Germline V gives CDR1 MNHEY, CDR2 SVGEGT. The CDR3 reads CASRLRQHSSGANVLTF. Written as DNA, the CDR3 is TGTGCCAGCCGACTCAGACAGCATAGCTCTGGGGCCAACGTCCTGACTTTC.

This clonotype appeared a few times. The genes are TRBV28 and TRBJ1-2; the match to TRBD1 covers 10 bases. The trim removed 0 bases at V and 8 bases at J, leaving 6 bases unmatched. Germline V gene data show CDR1 as MDHEN and CDR2 as SYDVKM. The CDR3 length is 15 residues. The CDR3 protein is CASSLWGQGNYGYTF. CDR3 nucleotides: TGTGCCAGCAGTTTATGGGGACAGGGGAATTACGGCTACACCTTC.

This clonotype came up many times. The CDR3 DNA follows: TGCAGCGTTGGGAAAAGGACTAGCGGTTCTTACAATGAGCAGTTCTTC. Translation gives CSVGKRTSGSYNEQFF. The chain combines TRBV29-1 with TRBJ2-1, with 10 bases identical to TRBD2. V was pared by 4 bases and J by 4 bases, with 10 bases of the junction left unmatched. The CDR3 loop spans 16 amino acids. CDR1 and CDR2 from the germline V gene are SQVTM and ANQGSEA.

The rearrangement links TRBV6-2 or TRBV6-3 to TRBJ2-1, with 12 positions matching TRBD1. The CDR3 contains 16 residues. Germline values: CDR1 MNHEY, CDR2 SVGEGT. J was trimmed by 7 bases and V by 6 bases; bases with no gene match: 10. The CDR3 DNA is TGTGCCAGCAGGGGACAGGGGGCCTCATTTAGGAATGAGCAGTTCTTC. This translates into CASRGQGASFRNEQFF.

This clonotype was counted between two and nine times. This rearrangement joins TRBV10-1 to TRBJ2-5, with TRBD2 matching 9 bases. V lost 3 bases and J lost 3; bases outside the gene matches: 8. This CDR3 spans 16 amino acids. Germline-derived CDR1 and CDR2 are WNHNN and SYGVQD (reference sequence). The CDR3: CASSEVSPSGKETQYF. For the CDR3, the DNA is TGCGCCAGCAGTGAAGTGTCGCCTAGCGGGAAAGAGACCCAGTACTTC.

This clonotype has a handful of counts. The chain recombines TRBV18 with TRBJ2-7, with 7 bases that match TRBD2. The CDR3 is 15 amino acids. V was pared by 0 bases and J by 2 bases, with 4 bases of the junction left unmatched. Germline V gene lookup returns CDR1 KGHSH and CDR2 LQKENI. The CDR3 reads CASSPPRGDTYEQYF. The CDR3 DNA sequence: TGTGCCAGCTCACCACCCCGGGGGGATACCTACGAGCAGTACTTC.

This clonotype has more than one count but fewer than ten. The J gene is TRBJ1-1, the V gene TRBV29-1, with TRBD1 matching 7 bases. The CDR3 loop spans 17 amino acids. The V and J ends lost 6 bases and 2 bases, in that order; junction bases with no gene match: 18. Germline lookup yields CDR1 SQVTM and CDR2 ANQGSEA. The DNA of the CDR3 is TGCAGCGTCCACATCGCGGGACAGCTACCTTTAAACACTGAAGCTTTCTTT. It codes for CSVHIAGQLPLNTEAFF. Based on the CDR3 plus reference TRBV29-1 and TRBJ1-1, the full variable domain is SAVISQKPSRDICQRGTSLTIQCQVDSQVTMMFWYRQQPGQSLTLIATANQGSEATYESGFVIDKFPISRPNLTFSTLTVSNMSPEDSSIYLCSVHIAGQLPLNTEAFFGQGTRLTVV.

The rearrangement joins TRBV20-1 to TRBJ2-3; 10 bases are a match to TRBD2. J gave up 6 bases and V 6 bases, and 18 bases lay outside the gene matches. The CDR3 consists of 17 residues. CDR1 is DFQATT and CDR2 is SNEGSKA in the germline V gene (reference sequence). CDR3 loop: CSAVTSGRAVFRDTQYF. The CDR3 nucleotides read TGCAGTGCCGTAACCAGCGGGAGGGCCGTTTTCAGGGATACGCAGTATTTT.

This clonotype appeared a few times. The chain recombines TRBV10-3 with TRBJ1-3; D remains ambiguous. In germline, CDR1 is ENHRY, CDR2 SYGVKD. The CDR3 is made up of 13 amino acids. V was pared by 10 bases and J by 6 bases, with 16 bases between. CDR3 protein: CATRERTSNTIYF. In DNA form, the CDR3 reads TGTGCCACTCGGGAACGAACCTCAAACACCATATATTTT.

This chain uses TRBV30 with TRBJ2-1; no clear D gene. The CDR3 loop spans 13 amino acids. The germline V gene has CDR1 GTSNPN and CDR2 SVGIG (reference sequence). The germline V and J ends were trimmed by 5 bases and 7 bases, with 15 bases remaining between them. CDR3 residues: CAWGIPYRNEQFF. The CDR3 DNA reads TGTGCCTGGGGGATCCCTTACCGTAATGAGCAGTTCTTC.

This clonotype was observed at least ten times. The chain is built from TRBV4-3 and TRBJ1-4; the match to TRBD1 covers 9 bases. The trim removed 4 bases at V and 8 bases at J, leaving 11 bases unmatched. The CDR3 has 16 amino acids. Germline V lookup: CDR1 LGHNA, CDR2 YSLEER. The CDR3 coding sequence is TGCGCCAGCAGCCTATTTCCGGGACAGGGTGGCGAAAAACTGTTTTTT. Translation gives CASSLFPGQGGEKLFF.

Only one count was recorded for this clonotype. The chain carries TRBV4-2 and TRBJ2-3; unclear D gene. Trimming removed 9 bases from V and 4 bases from J, with 5 bases in between. Looked up from germline, CDR1 is LGHNA and CDR2 is YNFKEQ. This CDR3 is 10 amino acids long. Here the CDR3 DNA reads TGTGCCAGTGTCGCAGATACGCAGTATTTT. Protein sequence: CASVADTQYF.

This clonotype showed up many times. The J gene is TRBJ2-7, the V gene TRBV20-1, with TRBD1 matching over 8 bases. Germline values: CDR1 DFQATT, CDR2 SNEGSKA (reference sequence). CDR3 length: 13 residues. With V trimmed by 6 bases and J by 4 bases, 8 bases remained unmatched. This chain's CDR3 is CSAHGHRGYEQYF. In DNA form, the CDR3 reads TGCAGTGCCCACGGCCACAGGGGGTACGAGCAGTACTTC.

The chain carries TRBV7-9 and TRBJ2-1; 10 bases align to TRBD2. This CDR3 contains 15 residues. CDR1 is SEHNR, CDR2 FQNEAQ, per germline (reference sequence). V dropped 4 bases and J dropped 7; count of bases not matched to a gene: 7. CDR3 sequence reads: CASSWSGRAVNEQFF. The CDR3, as DNA: TGTGCCAGCAGCTGGAGCGGGAGGGCTGTTAATGAGCAGTTCTTC.

This clonotype was observed at least ten times. The chain couples TRBV11-2 to TRBJ2-3, with 7 bases lining up with TRBD1. Germline V gene lookup returns CDR1 SGHAT and CDR2 FQNNGV. V gave up 7 bases and J gave up 8 bases; unmatched junction bases: 15. This CDR3 spans 15 amino acids. In nucleotides, the CDR3 is TGTGCCAGCACCCGGGACAGCACCCTTGGCGGTACGCAGTATTTT. Protein sequence: CASTRDSTLGGTQYF.

In its sample, this clonotype was seen many times. The V and J genes are TRBV20-1 and TRBJ2-3, with D tentatively TRBD2 (5 bases). The germline CDR1 and CDR2 sequences are DFQATT and SNEGSKA (reference sequence). V lost 7 bases to trimming and J lost 0 bases, with 8 bases between them. The CDR3 spans 12 residues. This chain's CDR3 is CSVGISTDTQYF. The CDR3 DNA follows: TGCAGTGTCGGGATAAGCACAGATACGCAGTATTTT.

The CDR3 DNA reads as TGTGCCAGCAAGCAGGGAGCGGGCACCGGGGAGCTGTTTTTT. The encoded protein is CASKQGAGTGELFF. This chain uses TRBV9 with TRBJ2-2, with D tentatively TRBD2 (6 bases). This CDR3 region has 14 residues. Germline CDR1 and CDR2: SGDLS and YYNGEE. The V end was cut by 6 bases, the J end by 4 bases, with 13 bases between.

This clonotype turned up a few times. V is TRBV12-3 or TRBV12-4 and J is TRBJ1-4; D unclear. V lost 3 bases, J lost 2 bases, and 10 bases lay in between. This CDR3 region has 15 residues. Written as DNA, the CDR3 is TGTGCCAGCAGTTTGACCAGGTTTACTAATGAAAAACTGTTTTTT. Amino acid sequence: CASSLTRFTNEKLFF.

This clonotype has a handful of counts. The CDR3 is CASSSSTSGRKQYF. CDR3 bases: TGTGCCAGCAGTTCGTCGACTAGCGGGAGGAAGCAGTACTTC. The chain carries TRBV12-3 or TRBV12-4 and TRBJ2-7; 13 bases align to TRBD2. V gave up 4 bases and J gave up 8 bases; unmatched junction bases: 5. The length of the CDR3 is 14 residues.

The chain has TRBV19 and TRBJ1-1, with 7 bases lining up with TRBD1. Germline assignment: CDR1 LNHDA and CDR2 SQIVND (reference sequence). Trimming removed 6 bases from V and 1 base from J; junction bases left unmatched: 5. The length of the CDR3 is 14 residues. The CDR3 loop is CASRETGKNTEAFF. The DNA for the CDR3 is TGTGCCAGTAGAGAGACAGGGAAGAACACTGAAGCTTTCTTT.

In its sample, this clonotype was seen a few times. The chain couples TRBV7-6 to TRBJ2-3; 7 nucleotides agree with TRBD1. The V segment lost 0 bases and the J segment 4 bases; nucleotides outside the gene matches: 7. Germline V gives CDR1 SGHVS, CDR2 FNYEAQ. CDR3 length: 16 amino acids. The CDR3 region is CASSLAGLRGPDTQYF. The CDR3 coding sequence is TGTGCCAGCAGCTTAGCCGGCCTTAGGGGGCCAGATACGCAGTATTTT.

This clonotype was observed a handful of times. This chain connects TRBV20-1 to TRBJ1-1; TRBD1 matches at 7 bases. The CDR3 contains 14 residues. The V gene end was trimmed by 6 bases and the J gene end by 4 bases; junction bases not matched to a gene: 11. Germline values: CDR1 DFQATT, CDR2 SNEGSKA (reference sequence). The CDR3 protein is CSAQLNRGGTEAFF. The DNA of the CDR3 is TGCAGTGCCCAGCTTAACAGGGGTGGCACTGAAGCTTTCTTT.

This clonotype was detected only a few times. CDR3 nucleotide sequence: TGTGCCAGCAGCTCGCGGGAGCATTGGACACACTATAGCAATCAGCCCCAGCATTTT. Amino acids: CASSSREHWTHYSNQPQHF. The chain is built from TRBV11-2 and TRBJ1-5, with D possibly TRBD1 on 5 matching bases. The CDR3 is made up of 19 amino acids. V was shortened by 4 bases and J by 0 bases, with 22 bases between the two germline ends. Germline V gene lookup returns CDR1 SGHAT and CDR2 FQNNGV. Together with reference TRBV11-2 and TRBJ1-5, the CDR3 gives the full variable domain: EAGVAQSPRYKIIEKRQSVAFWCNPISGHATLYWYQQILGQGPKLLIQFQNNGVVDDSQLPKDRFSAERLKGVDSTLKIQPAKLEDSAVYLCASSSREHWTHYSNQPQHFGDGTRLSIL.

V usage is TRBV5-5 and J usage is TRBJ2-4; no reliable D call. The V end lost 4 bases, the J end lost 0 bases, and 14 bases lay between the germline ends. This CDR3 is 16 amino acids long. The germline V gene encodes CDR1 SGHKS and CDR2 YYEKEE (reference sequence). The CDR3 reads CASSPLLIIAKNIQYF. DNA of the CDR3: TGTGCCAGCAGCCCCCTATTGATAATAGCCAAAAACATTCAGTACTTC.